The entry that follows covers one T cell receptor beta chain sequence. The CDR3 is made up of 13 amino acids. The germline V and J ends were trimmed by 2 bases and 4 bases, with 8 bases remaining between them. Germline V gene data show CDR1 as SEHNR and CDR2 as FQNEAQ (reference sequence). This specimen belongs to a study of Ad26.COV2.S vaccination and SARS-CoV-2 variants. The repertoire was sequenced with immunoSEQ multiplex PCR; TCRdb's copy has only in-frame clones and lacks some. The sample includes about 180,000 clones, around 88% seen only once; the top ten take approximately 6%. This receptor was taken from a human donor who had recovered from COVID-19. This sample comprised peripheral blood, obtained after recovery from COVID-19. This chain connects TRBV7-9 to TRBJ1-2; D not resolved. The DNA for the CDR3 is TGTGCCAGCAGCTTAAATGGAGTCTATGGCTACACCTTC. This encodes CASSLNGVYGYTF. Based on the CDR3 plus reference TRBV7-9 and TRBJ1-2, the full variable domain is DTGVSQNPRHKITKRGQNVTFRCDPISEHNRLYWYRQTLGQGPEFLTYFQNEAQLEKSRLLSDRFSAERPKGSFSTLEIQRTEQGDSAMYLCASSLNGVYGYTFGSGTRLTVV.